The next 20 T cell receptor beta chains were all read from a single sample in a study of Tregs in tolerant kidney transplant recipients. Assay: immunoSEQ multiplex PCR; the TCRdb copy retains only in-frame clones and omits some. The sample includes tens of thousands of clones, approximately 90% of them seen just once. Material: Tregs from blood, obtained before the transplant. Receptors originate from a human donor who received a combined kidney and bone marrow transplant.

This sequence joins TRBV5-8 and TRBJ2-3; 9 bases line up with TRBD2. This CDR3 has 13 amino acids. The germline V gene encodes CDR1 SGHTS and CDR2 YDEGEE. The CDR3 here is CAAPASGVDTQYF. CDR3 nucleotides: TGTGCGGCCCCGGCTAGCGGGGTAGATACGCAGTATTTT.

J is TRBJ2-5 and V is TRBV5-1; D is perhaps TRBD1 or TRBD2 (5 bases each). The end of the DNA is better explained by TRBJ2-7, so the J call may be wrong. The germline V gene encodes CDR1 SGHRS and CDR2 YFSETQ. The CDR3 totals 13 residues. CDR3 amino acids: CASSQGPSYEQYF. CDR3 in DNA: TGCGCCAGCAGCCAGGGACCAAGCTACGAGCAGTACTTC.

Details on this clone: One end of the junction fails to match germline, which may point to a read error. This chain uses TRBV25-1 with TRBJ2-3; D unresolved. CDR3 size: 15 residues. Germline-derived CDR1 and CDR2 are MGHDK and SYGVNS. DNA for the CDR3: TGTGCCGGCAGTGCGGTCGGAAATTTGGGGGATACGCAGTATTTT. It encodes CAGSAVGNLGDTQYF. Full variable domain (outside the CDR3, taken from reference TRBV25-1 and TRBJ2-3): EADIYQTPRYLVIGTGKKITLECSQTMGHDKMYWYQQDPGMELHLIHYSYGVNSTEKGDLSSESTVSRIRTEHFPLTLESARPSHTSQYLCAGSAVGNLGDTQYFGPGTRLTVL.

The rearrangement links TRBV7-3 to TRBJ2-2; the D is unclear. The CDR3 is 13 residues long. Trimming took 1 base from V and 3 from J, leaving 3 bases between them. Germline V gives CDR1 SGHTA, CDR2 FQGTGA. CDR3 bases: TGTGCCAGCAGCTTAAGAGACACCGGGGAGCTGTTTTTT. It encodes CASSLRDTGELFF.

The chain has TRBV7-8 and TRBJ1-5; no clear D. CDR3 length equals 15 residues. Between the trimmed V and J ends, which lost 0 bases and 0 bases, there was a span of 6 bases. Germline values: CDR1 SGHVS, CDR2 FQNEAQ. As DNA, the CDR3 is TGTGCCAGCAGCTTAGCCGTAAATAGCAATCAGCCCCAGCATTTT. It encodes CASSLAVNSNQPQHF. The full variable domain, in which reference TRBV7-8 and TRBJ1-5 provide the parts outside the CDR3, is GAGVSQSPRYKVAKRGQDVALRCDPISGHVSLFWYQQALGQGPEFLTYFQNEAQLDKSGLPSDRFFAERPEGSVSTLKIQRTQQEDSAVYLCASSLAVNSNQPQHFGDGTRLSIL.

This rearrangement joins TRBV28 to TRBJ2-4; D may be TRBD1 or TRBD2 (7 bases each). The CDR3 has 17 residues. Germline CDR1 reads MDHEN; CDR2 reads SYDVKM. V lost 5 bases and J lost 0, with 17 bases in between. CDR3: CASSLTGEGLAKNIQYF. The CDR3 DNA reads TGTGCCAGCAGTCTAACAGGGGAGGGTTTAGCCAAAAACATTCAGTACTTC.

This sequence joins TRBV7-3 and TRBJ2-2, with D uncertain. Between the trimmed V and J ends, which lost 0 bases and 0 bases, there was a span of 8 bases. The V gene's germline CDR1 is SGHTA and CDR2 FQGTGA. This CDR3 has 16 residues. This chain's CDR3 is CASSLTGLTNTGELFF. Written as DNA, the CDR3 is TGTGCCAGCAGCTTAACCGGGCTTACGAACACCGGGGAGCTGTTTTTT. Drawing the rest from reference TRBV7-3 and TRBJ2-2, the complete variable domain is GAGVSQTPSNKVTEKGKYVELRCDPISGHTALYWYRQSLGQGPEFLIYFQGTGAADDSGLPNDRFFAVRPEGSVSTLKIQRTERGDSAVYLCASSLTGLTNTGELFFGEGSRLTVL.

The CDR3 protein is CASSYTGVGELFF. The CDR3 region has the DNA TGTGCCAGCAGCTACACCGGGGTCGGGGAGCTGTTTTTT. This chain uses TRBV7-2 with TRBJ2-2, with a tentative D call TRBD2 (5 bases). Germline CDR1 is SGHTA and CDR2 is FQGNSA. This CDR3 is built from 13 residues. With 4 bases removed from V and 7 bases from J, the gap between germline ends came to 10 bases.

The J gene is TRBJ2-5, the V gene TRBV6-1; 7 nucleotides match TRBD1. Germline assignment: CDR1 MNHNS and CDR2 SASEGT. The CDR3 extends over 13 amino acids. Unmatched junction bases numbered 5, after V lost 6 bases and J lost 4 bases. The CDR3 loop reads CASRRQGGETQYF. DNA of the CDR3: TGTGCCAGCAGGAGACAGGGTGGAGAGACCCAGTACTTC.

The chain uses TRBV7-2 and TRBJ2-3, with D hard to call. Germline loops: CDR1 SGHTA, CDR2 FQGNSA. CDR3 length: 17 amino acids. Trimming removed 4 bases from V and 0 bases from J, with 17 bases in between. The CDR3 is CASSSQLSPRSTDTQYF. CDR3 nucleotides: TGTGCCAGCAGCTCACAGCTTAGCCCCCGGAGCACAGATACGCAGTATTTT. The full variable domain, rest sourced from reference TRBV7-2 and TRBJ2-3, is GAGVSQSPSNKVTEKGKDVELRCDPISGHTALYWYRQSLGQGLEFLIYFQGNSAPDKSGLPSDRFSAERTGGSVSTLTIQRTQQEDSAVYLCASSSQLSPRSTDTQYFGPGTRLTVL.

The genes are TRBV28 and TRBJ1-5; 8 bases are a match to TRBD1. The CDR3 is 17 residues long. From germline, CDR1 is MDHEN and CDR2 SYDVKM. V lost 0 bases, J lost 1 base, and 5 bases stayed unmatched. The DNA of the CDR3 is TGTGCCAGCAGTTTATGGCGGACAGGGAGCAGCAATCAGCCCCAGCATTTT. This encodes CASSLWRTGSSNQPQHF.

The chain carries TRBV4-3 and TRBJ2-7; maybe TRBD2 (6 bases). The germline V gene has CDR1 LGHNA and CDR2 YSLEER. The CDR3 sequence is 15 residues long. The germline V and J ends were trimmed by 2 bases and 2 bases, with 13 bases remaining between them. CDR3 nucleotides: TGCGCCAGCAGCCAATCGCTAGCGCAACCCTACGAGCAGTACTTC. This sequence encodes CASSQSLAQPYEQYF.

In its sample, this clone was seen once. V usage is TRBV27 and J usage is TRBJ2-2, with 9 bases aligning to TRBD1. The V and J ends lost 4 bases and 6 bases, in that order; junction bases with no gene match: 9. The CDR3 covers 16 residues. Germline assignment: CDR1 MNHEY and CDR2 SMNVEV (reference sequence). CDR3 loop: CASSSPGQGLAGELFF. In DNA form, the CDR3 reads TGTGCCAGCAGTTCCCCGGGACAGGGACTGGCCGGGGAGCTGTTTTTT.

The DNA for the CDR3 is TGTGCCAGCAGGGTGGAACGCACAGATACGCAGTATTTT. Encoded protein: CASRVERTDTQYF. V is TRBV2 and J is TRBJ2-3; D gene ambiguous. The CDR3 contains 13 residues. V was clipped by 6 bases and J by 1 base, with 8 bases between them. CDR1 is SNHLY, CDR2 FYNNEI, per germline. The full variable domain, its missing parts supplied by reference TRBV2 and TRBJ2-3, is EPEVTQTPSHQVTQMGQEVILRCVPISNHLYFYWYRQILGQKVEFLVSFYNNEISEKSEIFDDQFSVERPDGSNFTLKIRSTKLEDSAMYFCASRVERTDTQYFGPGTRLTVL.

The rearrangement uses TRBV9 and TRBJ2-1, with 8 bases lining up with TRBD2. There are 15 residues in the CDR3. Germline assignment: CDR1 SGDLS and CDR2 YYNGEE. J lost 0 bases, V lost 4 bases, and 3 bases had no gene match. As DNA, the CDR3 is TGTGCCAGCAGCTCGAGCGGGAGCTCCTACAATGAGCAGTTCTTC. This gives the protein CASSSSGSSYNEQFF.

This chain links TRBV7-2 with TRBJ2-7, with 10 bases lining up with TRBD1. The ends lost 4 bases at V and 5 bases at J; junction bases unmatched: 8. The CDR3 runs to 15 residues. CDR1 is SGHTA and CDR2 is FQGNSA in the germline V gene. In DNA form, the CDR3 reads TGTGCCAGCAGCTCCGTTCGGGACAGGGGCCACGAGCAGTACTTC. Residues: CASSSVRDRGHEQYF.

In this sample, this clone turned up once. The CDR3 loop reads CAISGTSGSSYNEQFF. For the CDR3, the DNA is TGTGCCATCAGTGGGACTAGCGGGAGTTCCTACAATGAGCAGTTCTTC. The chain couples TRBV10-3 to TRBJ2-1; TRBD2 matches 13 bases. The trim removed 4 bases at V and 1 base at J, leaving 1 base unmatched. Germline-derived CDR1 and CDR2 are ENHRY and SYGVKD. This CDR3 has 16 residues.

This chain uses TRBV7-2 with TRBJ2-7; D unclear. The CDR3 spans 11 residues. The germline V gene encodes CDR1 SGHTA and CDR2 FQGNSA. Trimming removed 3 bases at V and 6 bases at J, with 6 bases between. CDR3 DNA: TGTGCCAGCAGCTTCGGTCCCGAGCAGTACTTC. Translating it yields CASSFGPEQYF.

The rearrangement links TRBV18 to TRBJ2-2; D may be TRBD1 (5 bases). The CDR3 length is 13 residues. Trimming left V 2 bases short and J 7 bases short, with 8 bases between. CDR1 is KGHSH and CDR2 is LQKENI in the germline V gene. In DNA, the CDR3 is TGTGCCAGCTCACCAACCAGGGACGGGGAGCTGTTTTTT. This encodes CASSPTRDGELFF.

The J gene is TRBJ2-7, the V gene TRBV5-1; D might be TRBD1 (5 bases). V dropped 0 bases and J dropped 4 bases, with 17 bases sitting between them. Germline-derived CDR1 and CDR2 are SGHRS and YFSETQ. The CDR3 is 16 residues long. CDR3 nucleotide sequence: TGCGCCAGCAGCTTGGGGTCAGGACAACACCTTTACGAGCAGTACTTC. As protein: CASSLGSGQHLYEQYF.